Below are 17 T cell receptor beta chains sequenced from a single sample in a study of T cell repertoires in cytomegalovirus infection. TCRdb reprocessed the reads with MiXCR, giving one entry per CDR3 protein. The table shows about 310,000 distinct CDR3 sequences, with about a sixth occurring only once. The sequencing input was PBMCs. These receptors were obtained from a human donor in good health (CMV status not recorded). Some clones in this sample may be carry-over from other donors' samples.

The sample holds a few counts of this clonotype. The gene calls are TRBV9 and TRBJ2-1, with TRBD1 as a possible D gene (6 bases). The germline gives CDR1 SGDLS, CDR2 YYNGEE. V was pared by 0 bases and J by 4 bases, with 11 bases between. The CDR3 extends over 15 amino acids. DNA of the CDR3: TGTGCCAGCAGCGTAGACGGGACATTGTACAATGAGCAGTTCTTC. Protein product: CASSVDGTLYNEQFF.

The chain recombines TRBV10-3 with TRBJ2-3, with 10 bases lining up with TRBD2. This CDR3 contains 17 residues. The germline gives CDR1 ENHRY, CDR2 SYGVKD. Germline trimming cut 2 bases from V and 0 bases from J; bases unmatched to any gene: 5. The chain's CDR3 is CAISERLAGASTDTQYF. In DNA, the CDR3 is TGTGCCATCAGTGAGCGGCTAGCGGGGGCTAGCACAGATACGCAGTATTTT.

J is TRBJ2-5 and V is TRBV6-6, with no clear D. V lost 7 bases and J 3 bases, leaving 12 bases between the germline ends. CDR1 and CDR2 (germline): MNHNY, SVGAGI (reference sequence). The CDR3 runs to 13 residues. The CDR3 is CASTNRAEETQYF. The CDR3 DNA follows: TGTGCCAGCACCAACCGGGCGGAAGAGACCCAGTACTTC.

The chain couples TRBV24-1 to TRBJ1-4; 8 bases agree with TRBD1. Germline V gene data show CDR1 as KGHDR and CDR2 as SFDVKD. This CDR3 has 16 amino acids. V lost 2 bases to trimming and J lost 3 bases; unmatched junction nucleotides: 4. The CDR3 nucleotides are TGTGCCACCAGTGATTCCACAGGGGGGTCTAATGAAAAACTGTTTTTT. Protein product: CATSDSTGGSNEKLFF.

This CDR3 reads CASSLVVFTEAFF. The CDR3 nucleotides are TGTGCCAGCAGCTTAGTTGTCTTCACTGAAGCTTTCTTT. This chain links TRBV7-9 with TRBJ1-1; D is undetermined. Germline CDR1 reads SEHNR; CDR2 reads FQNEAQ (reference sequence). The CDR3 is 13 residues long. The ends were cut back, 1 base at V and 4 bases at J, with 7 bases in the middle.

This clonotype was counted ten times or more. The gene calls are TRBV12-5 and TRBJ2-5; no definite D call. Trimming stripped 5 bases from V and 5 bases from J, with 12 bases between. The CDR3 totals 13 residues. Germline-derived CDR1 and CDR2 are LGHNT and FRNRAP. The CDR3 DNA reads as TGTGCTAGTGGTACGATGGGCGCGGAGACCCAGTACTTC. Protein: CASGTMGAETQYF.

The chain has TRBV5-4 and TRBJ2-7; D possibly corresponds to TRBD2 (7 bases). Germline V gene lookup returns CDR1 SGHNT and CDR2 YYREEE (reference sequence). CDR3 length: 15 amino acids. Trimming stripped 3 bases from V and 7 bases from J, with 20 bases between. CDR3 residues: CASSWGGGVQWEQYF. The CDR3 coding sequence is TGTGCCAGCAGCTGGGGAGGGGGGGTGCAATGGGAGCAGTACTTC.

This clonotype was picked up many times. The genes are TRBV7-2 and TRBJ2-2; no firm D call. Between the trimmed V and J ends, which lost 0 bases and 1 base, there was a span of 9 bases. This CDR3 contains 16 residues. The germline CDR1 and CDR2 sequences are SGHTA and FQGNSA. The CDR3 here is CASSLASAGNTGELFF. DNA of the CDR3: TGTGCCAGCAGCTTAGCCTCTGCAGGGAACACCGGGGAGCTGTTTTTT. The complete variable domain, with remaining parts taken from reference TRBV7-2 and TRBJ2-2, reads GAGVSQSPSNKVTEKGKDVELRCDPISGHTALYWYRQSLGQGLEFLIYFQGNSAPDKSGLPSDRFSAERTGGSVSTLTIQRTQQEDSAVYLCASSLASAGNTGELFFGEGSRLTVL.

The CDR3 DNA follows: TGTGCCAGCAGCTTAGGAGCGGGGGTTTCTACAGATACGCAGTATTTT. Translated: CASSLGAGVSTDTQYF. The chain recombines TRBV11-2 with TRBJ2-3; TRBD2 aligns across 8 bases. The CDR3 runs 16 residues. CDR1 is SGHAT and CDR2 is FQNNGV in the germline V gene. The trim removed 1 base at V and 3 bases at J, leaving 6 bases unmatched.

The rearrangement uses TRBV7-3 and TRBJ2-3, with D perhaps matching TRBD2 (5 bases). CDR1 SGHTA and CDR2 FQGTGA come from the germline V gene. V lost 3 bases to trimming and J lost 2 bases, with 9 bases between them. The CDR3 has 14 amino acids. The CDR3 nucleotides read TGTGCCAGCAGCTTGGCTAGCAACACAGATACGCAGTATTTT. It encodes CASSLASNTDTQYF.

The table lists this clonotype with many counts. The chain has TRBV7-2 and TRBJ1-5, with a possible D match to TRBD1 (6 bases). This CDR3 spans 14 amino acids. The germline V gene has CDR1 SGHTA and CDR2 FQGNSA. Trimming cost V 1 base and J 9 bases, with 13 bases left between them. CDR3 in DNA: TGTGCCAGCAGCTTAGAGGCAGGGGCTAGGCCCCAGCATTTT. Its protein product is CASSLEAGARPQHF. The variable domain in full, with the rest retrieved from reference TRBV7-2 and TRBJ1-5, is GAGVSQSPSNKVTEKGKDVELRCDPISGHTALYWYRQSLGQGLEFLIYFQGNSAPDKSGLPSDRFSAERTGGSVSTLTIQRTQQEDSAVYLCASSLEAGARPQHFGDGTRLSIL.

The CDR3 region has the DNA TGTGCCAGCAGCTTGATCCGGACAGTTGAAGCTTTCTTT. It yields the protein CASSLIRTVEAFF. This chain uses TRBV5-6 with TRBJ1-1; D perhaps matches TRBD1 (6 bases). Trimming left V 1 base short and J 7 bases short, with 11 bases between. Germline V gene lookup returns CDR1 SGHDT and CDR2 YYEEEE. This CDR3 comprises 13 residues.

This clonotype was picked up many times. The chain combines TRBV6-5 with TRBJ1-6, with D perhaps matching TRBD1 (6 bases). Trimming removed 2 bases at V and 9 bases at J, with 17 bases between. The CDR3 length is 16 residues. The germline CDR1 and CDR2 sequences are MNHEY and SVGAGI. As DNA, the CDR3 is TGTGCCAGCAGTTACGACGGCGACAGGCTCGGTTCACCCCTCCACTTT. Its translation is CASSYDGDRLGSPLHF.

This clonotype was picked up many times. J is TRBJ2-7 and V is TRBV15; TRBD2 might be the D (5 bases). This CDR3 has 14 residues. Trimming cost V 1 base and J 2 bases, with 9 bases left between them. Germline CDR1 reads LNHNV; CDR2 reads YYDKDF (reference sequence). DNA for the CDR3: TGTGCCACCAGCAGAGCGAGGGCTGCCTACGAGCAGTACTTC. It translates to CATSRARAAYEQYF.

This clonotype was counted ten times or more. The chain has TRBV11-2 and TRBJ2-7; D is unresolved. CDR3 length equals 13 residues. Between the trimmed V and J ends, which lost 1 base and 7 bases, there was a span of 11 bases. In germline, CDR1 is SGHAT, CDR2 FQNNGV. The CDR3 DNA reads as TGTGCCAGCAGCTTAGCTGGACCCGCGGAGCAGTACTTC. Residues: CASSLAGPAEQYF.

This clonotype was recorded at least ten times. The chain uses TRBV7-2 and TRBJ1-3; unclear D gene. Germline V gene data show CDR1 as SGHTA and CDR2 as FQGNSA. The CDR3 runs 14 residues. Trimming left V 2 bases short and J 4 bases short, with 9 bases between. CDR3 coding DNA: TGTGCCAGCAGCTTACCCGGGAAAGGAAACACCATATATTTT. Translated, it gives CASSLPGKGNTIYF.

The chain has TRBV2 and TRBJ2-7; weak D call: TRBD1 (6 bases). The V gene's germline CDR1 is SNHLY and CDR2 FYNNEI. CDR3 length: 12 residues. Deletions cut 5 bases from V and 6 bases from J, with 11 bases between. The CDR3 sequence: CASSYGTSEQYF. The CDR3 DNA reads TGTGCCAGCAGTTATGGGACATCCGAGCAGTACTTC.